This paragraph covers one T cell receptor beta chain sequence. Its antigen is unknown. Per-base qualities were not stored, and no clone one base away is much larger. This specimen belongs to a study of cytotoxic CD8 clonotypes in ibrutinib-treated CLL (dated by TCRdb to about 2021). General notes on the study: The cohort was composed of 11 relapsed/refractory and fewer than 16 treatment-naive patients; IGHV unmutated status was identified in some 17 patients. Partial responses were observed in about 25 patients and complete responses in 2; after a median follow-up of roughly 62 months, remission was maintained in 15 or so patients and progression was observed in approximately 12. Response samples were obtained after a median of roughly eleven months of treatment, with a range of roughly 6 to 40 months. On average, each sample yielded roughly 250,000 productive templates and roughly 95,000 productive rearrangements. Of the 90 or so participants in the trial, roughly 26 had longitudinal samples available. Cryopreserved peripheral blood mononuclear cells were collected before treatment, at response, and at either disease progression or sustained remission. Every remission and progressive disease sample was obtained while ibrutinib was still being received by the patients.

Overall study outcomes, separate from this receptor: Lymph node repertoires were not examined, and the timing of sampling was not matched between patients in sustained remission and those whose disease progressed. Baseline clonality exceeded that of age-matched healthy donors and correlated strongly with circulating CD8+ T-cell counts. Clonality rose at ibrutinib response, remained stable during sustained remission, and dropped back toward baseline at progression. Public clonotypes were rare and either shrank or stayed stable during treatment, and the rise in clonality at ibrutinib response reflected expansion of private clonotypes.

The goal of deep resolution MiSeq sequencing was a depth between 1 in 1 million and 1 in 200,000 T cells, and coverage averaged 10x per clonotype. TCR beta libraries were generated with the immunoSEQ hsTCRB Kit. In the original analysis: Data were analyzed with ImmunoSEQ Data Assistant and ImmunoSEQ Analyzer, with V, D and J genes assigned per IMGT definitions. Clonality, which ranges from 0 to 1, was calculated as one minus the normalized Shannon entropy of productive rearrangement frequencies. Public clonotype analysis was restricted to overrepresented clonotypes comprising at least 0.05% of each patient's repertoire. Thirteen age-matched healthy donor repertoires from immuneACCESS were used as controls for clonality. TCRdb provides this immuneACCESS table in a form limited to in-frame rearrangements. Some clones are lacking; in checked studies, under half of them reflect an unresolved V gene, and why the rest are absent is not known. That table gives V, J and clone size, and the DNA gave D and trimming. In this sample the table shows about 300,000 clones, about 72% of which occur a single time. Clones ranked in the top ten supply around 6% of the sample.

Its CDR3 holds 14 amino acids, cysteine through phenylalanine. Only the CDR3 DNA stays, 42 bases, in frame from base 1. CDR1 SGHAT and CDR2 FQNNGV were looked up in the germline V gene. Relative to germline, V is missing 6 bases and J is missing 6 bases, with 10 bases of the junction outside any gene match. The time point tag for this specimen amounts to: progressive disease on ibrutinib. For TCR beta library preparation, roughly 2.2 micrograms of genomic DNA was extracted from cryopreserved PBMCs. High-throughput TCR beta sequencing was performed on longitudinal blood samples from CLL patients receiving ibrutinib monotherapy. The patients took part in an open-label, single-center phase 2 trial of ibrutinib monotherapy.

The specimen was PBMCs, collected at disease progression, from a patient treated with ibrutinib. The chain was built from TRBV11-2 and TRBJ2-7; 8 bases in between match TRBD2. The receptor comes from a human donor with chronic lymphocytic leukemia. At the DNA level, the sequence is TGTGCCAGCAGTTCCAGCGGGGGCTGGGGCGAGCAGTACTTC. It encodes CASSSSGGWGEQYF.